The 21 T cell receptor beta chains listed next were all sequenced from one sample in a study of blood T cells in healthy people across ages. Primed by a sample-barcoded 5' primer and a J-beta primer mix, a second PCR proceeded for 7 to 11 cycles. Each CDR3 protein is one row after TCRdb ran MiXCR on the 5' RACE reads. Among approximately 780,000 distinct CDR3 sequences listed, roughly 25% were seen once. The same sample was also used in a study of T cells of mothers and their children.

Material: blood. These receptors were obtained from a boy younger than 18 in good health.

The V gene is TRBV28, the J gene TRBJ1-2; D unclear. The CDR3 is made up of 14 amino acids. V was pared by 1 base and J by 0 bases, with 6 bases between. Germline CDR1 reads MDHEN; CDR2 reads SYDVKM. The CDR3 protein is CASSLYGANYGYTF. CDR3 coding DNA: TGTGCCAGCAGTTTATACGGCGCTAACTATGGCTACACCTTC.

CDR3 amino acids: CASSQGQNHSPLHF. Here the CDR3 DNA reads TGTGCCAGCAGCCAGGGACAGAACCATTCACCCCTCCACTTT. The chain is built from TRBV11-1 and TRBJ1-6; 7 positions agree with TRBD1. This CDR3 has 14 residues. CDR1 SGHAT and CDR2 FQDESV come from the germline V gene (reference sequence). With V trimmed by 5 bases and J by 8 bases, 6 bases remained unmatched.

The rearrangement links TRBV5-1 to TRBJ2-5; D perhaps matches TRBD1 (6 bases). The end of the DNA aligns better with TRBJ2-7, so the J call may be wrong. Germline assignment: CDR1 SGHRS and CDR2 YFSETQ. CDR3 size: 15 residues. Here the CDR3 DNA reads TGCGCCAGCAGCTTGTGGGACACTAAGGGCTACGAGCAGTACTTC. Its protein is CASSLWDTKGYEQYF.

The rearrangement joins TRBV30 to TRBJ2-2; maybe TRBD2 (7 bases). The CDR3 is 15 amino acids. The V end was cut by 5 bases, the J end by 4 bases, with 17 bases between. CDR1 is GTSNPN and CDR2 is SVGIG in the germline V gene (reference sequence). CDR3 nucleotide sequence: TGTGCCTGGGGACTCGGGGGGCGAGCCACCGGGGAGCTGTTTTTT. This codes for CAWGLGGRATGELFF.

About this clonotype: Just one base apart from a much larger clone, this may be a read error. The chain has TRBV7-9 and TRBJ1-1, with D possibly TRBD1 on 5 matching bases. Germline V gene data show CDR1 as SEHNR and CDR2 as FQNEAQ (reference sequence). This CDR3 comprises 12 residues. The ends were cut back, 3 bases at V and 4 bases at J, with 6 bases in the middle. Here the CDR3 reads CASSFGATEAFF. CDR3 DNA sequence: TGTGCCAGCAGCTTTGGGGCCACTGAAGCTTTCTTT.

This sequence joins TRBV6-2 or TRBV6-3 and TRBJ2-5; TRBD2 matches 14 bases. The CDR3 length is 16 residues. Germline V gene data show CDR1 as MNHEY and CDR2 as SVGEGT. Trimming cost V 2 bases and J 4 bases; bases outside gene matches: 3. CDR3: CASSYQGTSGRETQYF. DNA of the CDR3: TGTGCCAGCAGTTACCAAGGGACTAGCGGGAGAGAGACCCAGTACTTC.

This clonotype has just a few counts. V is TRBV7-2 and J is TRBJ1-2, with D perhaps TRBD1 (6 bases). This CDR3 spans 14 amino acids. Trimming took 7 bases from V and 4 from J, leaving 16 bases between them. Germline CDR1 SGHTA, CDR2 FQGNSA. CDR3 nucleotides: TGTGCCAGCACCACTTACAGGGAATTCTATGGCTACACCTTC. This sequence encodes CASTTYREFYGYTF.

The rearrangement joins TRBV12-3 or TRBV12-4 to TRBJ1-2; no clear D. With 2 bases removed from V and 4 bases from J, the gap between germline ends came to 14 bases. The CDR3 has 15 residues. In nucleotides, the CDR3 is TGTGCCAGCAGTTTATTTCGGACTAAGCTCTATGGCTACACCTTC. It specifies CASSLFRTKLYGYTF.

This CDR3 reads CATTDAGGYNEQFF. DNA for the CDR3: TGTGCCACCACAGACGCCGGCGGTTACAATGAGCAGTTCTTC. This chain connects TRBV24-1 to TRBJ2-1; D is undetermined. The germline V and J ends were trimmed by 8 bases and 4 bases, with 14 bases remaining between them. The CDR3 runs 14 residues. Germline-derived CDR1 and CDR2 are KGHDR and SFDVKD.

This clonotype was counted between two and nine times. The V call is TRBV20-1, the J call TRBJ2-5, with D possibly TRBD2 on 6 matching bases. The germline gives CDR1 DFQATT, CDR2 SNEGSKA (reference sequence). Trimming cost V 6 bases and J 5 bases, with 16 bases left between them. CDR3 size: 13 residues. The CDR3 nucleotides read TGCAGTGCGACGACAGCTGGGGGGGAGACCCAGTACTTC. The encoded protein is CSATTAGGETQYF.

This clonotype was detected a few times. CDR3 sequence reads: CASSLVSRDRVRETQYF. The CDR3 nucleotides are TGTGCCAGCAGCTTAGTCTCCCGGGACAGGGTACGGGAGACCCAGTACTTC. V usage is TRBV7-9 and J usage is TRBJ2-5; 9 nucleotides agree with TRBD1. The V segment lost 1 base and the J segment 5 bases; nucleotides outside the gene matches: 11. The germline V gene has CDR1 SEHNR and CDR2 FQNEAQ (reference sequence). The CDR3 is 17 residues long.

This clonotype has just a few counts. The rearrangement joins TRBV11-2 to TRBJ2-5; D perhaps matches TRBD2 (5 bases). Germline V gives CDR1 SGHAT, CDR2 FQNNGV. CDR3 length equals 13 residues. V was trimmed by 4 bases and J by 4 bases, leaving 10 bases between them. The CDR3 DNA sequence: TGTGCCAGCAGCTCCGGGGTTAGAGAGACCCAGTACTTC. This translates into CASSSGVRETQYF. Together with reference TRBV11-2 and TRBJ2-5, the CDR3 gives the full variable domain: EAGVAQSPRYKIIEKRQSVAFWCNPISGHATLYWYQQILGQGPKLLIQFQNNGVVDDSQLPKDRFSAERLKGVDSTLKIQPAKLEDSAVYLCASSSGVRETQYFGPGTRLLVL.

The CDR3 coding sequence is TGTGCCAGCCCAGAGAGGGCGGTCACCGGGGAGCTGTTTTTT. This encodes CASPERAVTGELFF. The chain joins TRBV21-1 to TRBJ2-2; the D call in the table, TRBD2, was not verified against the DNA. TRBV21-1 is an annotated pseudogene. This CDR3 has 14 amino acids.

The chain recombines TRBV7-6 with TRBJ2-5; perhaps TRBD2 as D (6 bases). Germline loops: CDR1 SGHVS, CDR2 FNYEAQ. V lost 1 base and J 9 bases, leaving 15 bases between the germline ends. This CDR3 contains 14 residues. CDR3: CASSLEGSGWSQYF. The CDR3 nucleotides are TGTGCCAGCAGCTTAGAAGGTAGCGGTTGGTCCCAGTACTTC.

This chain uses TRBV12-3 or TRBV12-4 with TRBJ1-1, with a weak D call TRBD1 (5 bases). V lost 6 bases and J lost 4, with 12 bases in between. The CDR3 is 13 amino acids. The DNA for the CDR3 is TGTGCCAGCAGACTCCGGGGACGCACTGAAGCTTTCTTT. Translated: CASRLRGRTEAFF.

The chain joins TRBV2 to TRBJ2-1, with D perhaps TRBD1 or TRBD2 (7 bases each). The DNA end lines up better with TRBJ2-5; the J call may be wrong. This CDR3 is 13 amino acids long. In germline, CDR1 is SNHLY, CDR2 FYNNEI. This CDR3 reads CASSLGGGGTQYF. The CDR3 DNA sequence: TGTGCCAGCAGCCTAGGGGGCGGGGGGACCCAGTACTTC.

This clonotype has ten or more counts. The junction shows a germline mismatch at one end, possibly a read error. The chain joins TRBV10-1 to TRBJ2-2; maybe TRBD2 (5 bases). The CDR3 has 13 amino acids. CDR1 and CDR2 (germline): WNHNN, SYGVQD (reference sequence). DNA for the CDR3: TGCGCCAGCAGTGAGTCGTACGGCGGGCAGCTGTTTTTT. This sequence encodes CASSESYGGQLFF.

The J gene is TRBJ2-6, the V gene TRBV7-9; D unclear. This CDR3 has 17 amino acids. The germline V and J ends were trimmed by 5 bases and 0 bases, with 14 bases remaining between them. Germline CDR1 and CDR2: SEHNR and FQNEAQ (reference sequence). CDR3 sequence reads: CASSPYNRFSGANVLTF. The CDR3 bases are TGTGCCAGCAGCCCTTACAATAGGTTCTCTGGGGCCAACGTCCTGACTTTC.

This clonotype came up a few times. The V call is TRBV30, the J call TRBJ2-3; unclear D gene. In germline, CDR1 is GTSNPN, CDR2 SVGIG (reference sequence). V lost 6 bases, J lost 5 bases, and 9 bases lay in between. This CDR3 spans 11 amino acids. CDR3 nucleotide sequence: TGTGCCTGCAAGTTCATAGATACGCAGTATTTT. This translates into CACKFIDTQYF.

This clonotype was seen a few times. The rearrangement links TRBV7-8 to TRBJ1-5; a possible D gene is TRBD1 (5 bases). Trimming cost V 3 bases and J 9 bases, with 15 bases left between them. This CDR3 has 14 amino acids. Germline V gene data show CDR1 as SGHVS and CDR2 as FQNEAQ. The CDR3, as DNA: TGTGCCAGCAGCTTGTCGGGACCCCTGGGGCCCCAGCATTTT. Its translation is CASSLSGPLGPQHF.

This chain uses TRBV5-1 with TRBJ2-1, with 11 bases identical to TRBD2. V lost 0 bases and J lost 0; bases outside the gene matches: 8. This CDR3 has 19 amino acids. Germline loops: CDR1 SGHRS, CDR2 YFSETQ. The CDR3 bases are TGCGCCAGCAGCTTGGCCAGATTTAGCGGGGGGGCCTCCTACAATGAGCAGTTCTTC. Translated, it gives CASSLARFSGGASYNEQFF.